This is a list of T cell receptor beta chains from one sample in a study of shared clonotypes between healthy human individuals. The protocol was immunoSEQ multiplex PCR, while the TCRdb copy is restricted to in-frame clones and leaves out a portion. The sample has hundreds of thousands of clones, roughly three quarters seen once; the top ten hold about 12%. The sample taken for sequencing was PBMCs. The receptors shown here come from a woman in her forties in good health. Some clones in this sample may be carry-over from other donors' samples. Both conserved end residues are part of each CDR3. A D gene is named only where the DNA matches it firmly. Size is omitted from some rows. Given values are once, few, many or a class for expanded clones.

D	V	J	size	CDR3	DNA
.	TRBV7-2	TRBJ1-1	.	CASSSPGREAFF	TGTGCCAGCAGCTCGCCCGGCAGGGAAGCTTTCTTT
.	TRBV29-1	TRBJ2-6	.	CSVESSGANVLTF	TGCAGCGTTGAAAGCTCTGGGGCCAACGTCCTGACTTTC
.	TRBV19	TRBJ2-1	.	CASQPSRHSSYNEQFF	TGTGCCAGTCAACCTAGTAGACATAGCTCCTACAATGAGCAGTTCTTC
.	TRBV7-8	TRBJ2-5	.	CASSPSFGGVRGTQYF	TGTGCCAGCAGCCCCAGTTTCGGGGGCGTACGTGGGACCCAGTACTTC
.	TRBV5-4	TRBJ2-5	.	CASSSPGREETQYF	TGTGCCAGCAGCTCCCCGGGACGGGAAGAGACCCAGTACTTC
.	TRBV7-2	TRBJ1-2	.	CASSLGGNLGGYTF	TGTGCCAGCAGCTTGGGGGGTAATCTGGGTGGCTACACCTTC
.	TRBV6-1	TRBJ1-1	.	CASSDQGQPNTEAFF	TGTGCCAGCAGTGATCAAGGGCAGCCGAACACTGAAGCTTTCTTT
TRBD2	TRBV30	TRBJ2-1	.	CAWGLAGGDEQFF	TGTGCCTGGGGACTAGCGGGAGGGGATGAGCAGTTCTTC
.	TRBV7-9	TRBJ1-1	.	CASSSAGMNTEAFF	TGTGCCAGCAGCTCAGCCGGCATGAACACTGAAGCTTTCTTT
TRBD2	TRBV7-2	TRBJ2-1	.	CASSRLAGTYNEQFF	TGTGCCAGCAGCCGACTAGCGGGAACCTACAATGAGCAGTTCTTC
TRBD1	TRBV6-1	TRBJ1-5	.	CASSWDRGNQPQHF	TGTGCCAGCAGTTGGGACAGGGGAAATCAGCCCCAGCATTTT
.	TRBV10-3	TRBJ2-2	few	CAISEPGELFF	TGTGCCATCAGTGAGCCCGGGGAGCTGTTTTTT
TRBD2	TRBV7-8	TRBJ2-2	few	CASTTSGSGSGELFF	TGTGCCAGCACCACAAGCGGGAGTGGTTCCGGGGAGCTGTTTTTT
.	TRBV6-1	TRBJ1-1	.	CASSDSHNTEAFF	TGTGCCAGCAGTGATAGCCATAACACTGAAGCTTTCTTT
TRBD2	TRBV5-1	TRBJ2-2	.	CASSLAGTSDYGELLF	TGCGCCAGCAGCTTGGCGGGGACTAGCGATTACGGGGAGCTGCTTTTT
TRBD1	TRBV19	TRBJ1-5	.	CASQDRGRGGGNQPQHF	TGTGCCAGTCAGGACAGGGGGAGAGGTGGGGGCAATCAGCCCCAGCATTTT
.	TRBV6-5	TRBJ1-1	.	CASSRGGDAEAFF	TGTGCCAGCAGTAGGGGAGGGGACGCTGAAGCTTTCTTT
.	TRBV18	TRBJ2-7	.	CASSLGTVSYEQYF	TGTGCCAGCTCACTGGGGACTGTCTCCTACGAGCAGTACTTC
.	TRBV7-9	TRBJ1-5	once	CASSFRDSNQPQHF	TGTGCCAGCAGCTTCAGGGATAGCAATCAGCCCCAGCATTTT
TRBD2	TRBV28	TRBJ2-7	many	CASSSLAGGQRGYF	TGTGCCAGCAGCTCCTTAGCGGGAGGACAACGGGGGTACTTC
.	TRBV10-2	TRBJ2-1	.	CASSDGVNEQFF	TGCGCCAGCAGTGATGGGGTTAATGAGCAGTTCTTC
.	TRBV19	TRBJ1-2	.	CASSIEGRNYGYTF	TGTGCCAGTAGTATAGAGGGAAGGAACTATGGCTACACCTTC
TRBD1	TRBV6-5	TRBJ1-2	once	CASSEPDRGIRYTF	TGTGCCAGCAGCGAACCGGACAGGGGGATACGCTACACCTTC
.	TRBV20-1	TRBJ2-7	.	CSASGRYEQYF	TGCAGTGCTAGTGGGCGCTACGAGCAGTACTTC
.	TRBV5-1	TRBJ1-5	.	CASSLAGQRNQPQHF	TGCGCCAGCAGCCTGGCTGGGCAGCGCAATCAGCCCCAGCATTTT
TRBD1	TRBV9	TRBJ1-6	.	CASSSGTATYNSPLHF	TGTGCCAGCAGCTCCGGGACAGCCACCTATAATTCACCCCTCCACTTT
.	TRBV7-2	TRBJ2-7	.	CASSLASNSYEQYF	TGTGCCAGCAGCTTAGCTAGTAATTCCTACGAGCAGTACTTC
.	TRBV7-9	TRBJ1-1	.	CASSLAMEFWTVGTEAFF	TGTGCCAGCAGCTTAGCCATGGAATTCTGGACAGTGGGCACTGAAGCTTTCTTT
TRBD2	TRBV7-2	TRBJ2-7	.	CASSYRTSGTLTHYEQYF	TGTGCCAGCAGCTACCGGACTAGCGGAACTCTAACCCACTACGAGCAGTACTTC
TRBD2	TRBV5-1	TRBJ2-1	.	CASSLALTSGSYNEQFF	TGCGCCAGCAGCTTGGCCTTGACTAGCGGGTCCTACAATGAGCAGTTCTTC
.	TRBV19	TRBJ2-7	.	CASSRTRARWPYEQYF	TGTGCCAGTAGTAGAACCCGGGCCCGGTGGCCCTACGAGCAGTACTTC
.	TRBV2	TRBJ1-2	.	CASAMTDYGYTF	TGTGCCAGCGCTATGACAGACTATGGCTACACCTTC
TRBD1	TRBV28	TRBJ1-2	.	CASSPDRNYGYTF	TGTGCCAGCAGTCCGGACAGGAACTATGGCTACACCTTC
.	TRBV7-8	TRBJ2-5	.	CASGESGETQYF	TGTGCCAGCGGGGAGAGTGGAGAGACCCAGTACTTC
.	TRBV5-1	TRBJ2-5	.	CASSSQGSQETQYF	TGCGCCAGCAGCTCCCAGGGGTCCCAAGAGACCCAGTACTTC
TRBD1	TRBV9	TRBJ2-1	.	CASSVGTGYNEQFF	TGTGCCAGCAGCGTAGGGACAGGGTACAATGAGCAGTTCTTC
TRBD1	TRBV9	TRBJ2-3	.	CASSVEGAGDTQYF	TGTGCCAGCAGCGTAGAGGGGGCAGGAGATACGCAGTATTTT
.	TRBV27	TRBJ1-1	few	CASSSPVPVTDTEAFF	TGTGCCAGCAGTTCCCCAGTCCCAGTCACGGACACTGAAGCTTTCTTT
TRBD2	TRBV7-9	TRBJ2-5	few	CASSPGLADQETQYF	TGTGCCAGCAGCCCGGGACTAGCGGACCAAGAGACCCAGTACTTC
.	TRBV6-6	TRBJ1-2	.	CASSPRGGDGYTF	TGTGCCAGCAGCCCCAGGGGCGGGGATGGCTACACCTTC
.	TRBV30	TRBJ1-2	.	CAWSPGQGNGYTF	TGTGCCTGGAGCCCAGGGCAGGGGAATGGCTACACCTTC
TRBD2	TRBV19	TRBJ2-3	.	CASSIPAGGADTQYF	TGTGCCAGTAGTATCCCGGCGGGAGGGGCAGATACGCAGTATTTT
.	TRBV4-1	TRBJ2-2	.	CTSSQVSPPSGELFF	TGCACCAGCAGCCAAGTTTCCCCCCCCTCCGGGGAGCTGTTTTTT
.	TRBV5-1	TRBJ2-7	.	CASSFSRSGGAYEQYF	TGCGCCAGCAGCTTCTCCAGGTCGGGGGGCGCCTACGAGCAGTACTTC
.	TRBV7-8	TRBJ2-7	.	CASSLSYEQYF	TGTGCCAGCAGCCTGTCCTACGAGCAGTACTTC
TRBD2	TRBV9	TRBJ2-2	.	CASSREAGAPHTGELFF	TGTGCCAGCAGCCGTGAAGCGGGAGCCCCCCACACCGGGGAGCTGTTTTTT
.	TRBV10-3	TRBJ1-1	.	CAISGGKNTEAFF	TGTGCCATCAGTGGGGGGAAGAACACTGAAGCTTTCTTT
.	TRBV2	TRBJ1-5	.	CASSAQGLNQPQHF	TGTGCCAGCAGTGCCCAGGGGCTGAATCAGCCCCAGCATTTT
.	TRBV7-8	TRBJ2-1	.	CASSFAGGSNEQFF	TGTGCCAGCAGCTTTGCTGGTGGGTCTAATGAGCAGTTCTTC